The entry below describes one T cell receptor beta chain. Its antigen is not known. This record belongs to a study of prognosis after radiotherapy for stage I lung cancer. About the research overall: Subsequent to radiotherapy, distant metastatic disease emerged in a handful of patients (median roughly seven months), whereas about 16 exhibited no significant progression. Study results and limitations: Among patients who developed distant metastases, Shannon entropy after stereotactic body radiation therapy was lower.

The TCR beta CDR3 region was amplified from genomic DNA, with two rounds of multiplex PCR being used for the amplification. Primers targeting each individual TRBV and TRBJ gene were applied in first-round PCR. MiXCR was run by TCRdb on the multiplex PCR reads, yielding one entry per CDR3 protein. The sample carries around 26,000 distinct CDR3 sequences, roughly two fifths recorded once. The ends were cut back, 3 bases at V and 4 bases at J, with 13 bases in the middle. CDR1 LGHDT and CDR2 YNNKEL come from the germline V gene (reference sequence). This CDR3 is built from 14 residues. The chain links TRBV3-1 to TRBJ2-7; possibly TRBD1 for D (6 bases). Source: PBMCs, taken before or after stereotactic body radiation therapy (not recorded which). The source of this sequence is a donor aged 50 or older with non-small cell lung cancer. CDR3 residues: CASSQGAWGYEQYF. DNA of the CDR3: TGTGCCAGCAGCCAGGGGGCCTGGGGGTACGAGCAGTACTTC.